A single sample gave rise to the 9 T cell receptor beta chains below, sequenced in a study of T cells in localized non-small cell lung cancer. Profiled with immunoSEQ multiplex PCR; TCRdb holds only in-frame clones, not every one. The data contain 29,000 or so clones, around 89% of them singletons. Sequencing was performed on peripheral blood, taken before any cancer treatment. These receptor sequences come from a female donor aged 60 or older with stage III squamous cell lung carcinoma.

Written as DNA, the CDR3 is TGTGCCAGCAGCTTGGCCGCAGGGGGAAGGAAGAGTTCACCCCTCCACTTT. Amino acid sequence: CASSLAAGGRKSSPLHF. The V call is TRBV5-4, the J call TRBJ1-6; TRBD1 matches at 7 bases. Germline lookup yields CDR1 SGHNT and CDR2 YYREEE (reference sequence). V was pared by 0 bases and J by 9 bases, with 12 bases of the junction left unmatched. The CDR3 spans 17 residues.

The chain carries TRBV2 and TRBJ2-2, with D possibly matching TRBD1 (5 bases). Germline CDR1 is SNHLY and CDR2 is FYNNEI. The CDR3 covers 15 residues. V dropped 7 bases and J dropped 1 base, with 13 bases sitting between them. As DNA, the CDR3 is TGTGCCAGCAAAATACCCGGACAGAACACCGGGGAGCTGTTTTTT. Amino acids: CASKIPGQNTGELFF.

This chain joins TRBV7-2 and TRBJ1-2; 11 bases match TRBD1. Germline V gives CDR1 SGHTA, CDR2 FQGNSA. The ends lost 4 bases at V and 7 bases at J; junction bases unmatched: 5. The CDR3 extends over 14 amino acids. This CDR3 is CASSSDRGLGGYTF. The DNA of the CDR3 is TGTGCCAGCAGCTCGGACAGGGGGCTGGGTGGCTACACCTTC.

This clone has just a few counts. The chain uses TRBV4-1 and TRBJ1-3; unclear D gene. CDR1 is MGHRA, CDR2 YSYEKL, per germline. With 0 bases removed from V and 2 bases from J, the gap between germline ends came to 8 bases. This CDR3 spans 15 amino acids. CDR3 region: CASSQDDFAGNTIYF. DNA of the CDR3: TGCGCCAGCAGCCAAGATGATTTCGCTGGAAACACCATATATTTT.

CDR3 residues: CSVEEAIGRRMTF. The DNA for the CDR3 is TGCAGCGTTGAAGAAGCAATCGGACGTCGTATGACTTTC. The chain recombines TRBV29-1 with TRBJ2-6; D ambiguous. The V and J ends lost 0 bases and 17 bases respectively, with 17 bases between them. The CDR3 is 13 amino acids. In germline, CDR1 is SQVTM, CDR2 ANQGSEA.

The rearrangement joins TRBV7-8 to TRBJ2-1; D gene unclear. The CDR3 is made up of 12 amino acids. The germline CDR1 and CDR2 sequences are SGHVS and FQNEAQ. V gave up 5 bases and J gave up 5 bases, with 7 bases separating them. The CDR3 reads CASSLGHNEQFF. The CDR3 DNA sequence: TGTGCCAGCAGCCTAGGACACAATGAGCAGTTCTTC.

The genes are TRBV5-1 and TRBJ2-2; 11 bases align to TRBD2. Trimming cost V 2 bases and J 6 bases; bases outside gene matches: 6. CDR3 length: 16 amino acids. Germline CDR1 reads SGHRS; CDR2 reads YFSETQ. The CDR3 protein is CASSFSGRASAGELFF. CDR3 coding DNA: TGCGCCAGCAGCTTTAGCGGGAGGGCCTCCGCCGGGGAGCTGTTTTTT.

The chain uses TRBV28 and TRBJ1-5; the D gene is possibly TRBD1 (5 bases). Germline CDR1 reads MDHEN; CDR2 reads SYDVKM. The CDR3 contains 15 residues. The V and J ends lost 3 bases and 4 bases respectively, with 13 bases between them. In DNA, the CDR3 is TGTGCCAGCAGTTTCCAGGGACGGAAAAATCAGCCCCAGCATTTT. Amino acid sequence: CASSFQGRKNQPQHF.

V is TRBV9 and J is TRBJ2-7, with D perhaps TRBD1 or TRBD2 (6 bases each). The CDR3 is 16 amino acids. Trimming left V 4 bases short and J 2 bases short, with 19 bases between. Germline V gene lookup returns CDR1 SGDLS and CDR2 YYNGEE. Here the CDR3 reads CASSPGGSGGTYEQYF. CDR3 sequence (DNA): TGTGCCAGCAGCCCCGGGGGTAGTGGGGGCACCTACGAGCAGTACTTC.